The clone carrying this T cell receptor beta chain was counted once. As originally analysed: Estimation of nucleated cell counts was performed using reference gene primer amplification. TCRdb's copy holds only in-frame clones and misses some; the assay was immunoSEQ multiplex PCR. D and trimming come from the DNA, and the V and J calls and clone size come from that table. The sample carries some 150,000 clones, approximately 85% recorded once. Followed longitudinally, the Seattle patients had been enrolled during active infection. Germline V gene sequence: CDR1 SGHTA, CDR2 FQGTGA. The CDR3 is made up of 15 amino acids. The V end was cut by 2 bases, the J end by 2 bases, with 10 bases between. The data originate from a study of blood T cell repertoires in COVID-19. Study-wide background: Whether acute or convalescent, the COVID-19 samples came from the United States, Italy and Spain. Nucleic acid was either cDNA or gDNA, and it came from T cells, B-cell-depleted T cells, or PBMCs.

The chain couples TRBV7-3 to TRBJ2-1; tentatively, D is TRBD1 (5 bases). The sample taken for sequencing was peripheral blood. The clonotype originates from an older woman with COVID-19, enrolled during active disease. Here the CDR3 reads CASSLVGAAYNEQFF. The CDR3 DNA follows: TGTGCCAGCAGCTTAGTTGGGGCCGCCTACAATGAGCAGTTCTTC. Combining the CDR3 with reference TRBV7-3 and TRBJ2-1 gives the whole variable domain GAGVSQTPSNKVTEKGKYVELRCDPISGHTALYWYRQSLGQGPEFLIYFQGTGAADDSGLPNDRFFAVRPEGSVSTLKIQRTERGDSAVYLCASSLVGAAYNEQFFGPGTRLTVL.